Below, 29 T cell receptor beta chains from the same sample are listed, as sequenced in a study of early T cells in non-severe SARS-CoV-2 infection (dated by TCRdb to the early 2020s). Receptor amplification or capture employed 5' RACE. Reads for this sample came from a NextSeq 500. The public reads were reprocessed in TCRdb via fastp at Q25 and MiXCR, keeping in-frame beta chains. Here each entry gathers all rows of one CDR3 protein and keeps the most common genes and DNA. The sample table shows under 35,000 distinct CDR3 sequences, and roughly 7.2% are seen once. About 3% of the sample is held by the ten biggest clonotypes. Sequenced input: whole blood. All receptors derive from an adult who was a healthcare worker with PCR-confirmed SARS-CoV-2 infection or an uninfected control (not recorded which).

In its sample, this clonotype was seen a few times. V and J are TRBV27 and TRBJ2-1; 9 bases align to TRBD1. The ends lost 5 bases at V and 7 bases at J; junction bases unmatched: 6. Per germline, CDR1 MNHEY and CDR2 SMNVEV (reference sequence). The CDR3 is 14 residues long. This chain's CDR3 is CASSPGQGINEQFF. The CDR3 DNA reads as TGTGCCAGCAGTCCCGGACAGGGGATTAATGAGCAGTTCTTC.

The rearrangement joins TRBV7-9 to TRBJ2-1; the match to TRBD2 covers 8 bases. J lost 6 bases, V lost 7 bases, and 8 bases had no gene match. The V gene's germline CDR1 is SEHNR and CDR2 FQNEAQ (reference sequence). CDR3 size: 14 residues. The CDR3 sequence: CASNPGLERNEQFF. DNA for the CDR3: TGTGCCAGCAACCCGGGACTAGAACGCAATGAGCAGTTCTTC.

The chain employs TRBV20-1 and TRBJ2-7; unclear D gene. The CDR3 loop spans 12 amino acids. Germline V gene data show CDR1 as DFQATT and CDR2 as SNEGSKA (reference sequence). Trimming cost V 0 bases and J 3 bases, with 6 bases left between them. CDR3 DNA sequence: TGCAGTGCTAGAGAGGCATACTACGAGCAGTACTTC. It yields the protein CSAREAYYEQYF.

The chain links TRBV29-1 to TRBJ2-2, with a tentative D call TRBD2 (6 bases). V lost 3 bases and J lost 7, with 15 bases in between. CDR3 size: 14 residues. CDR1 and CDR2 (germline): SQVTM, ANQGSEA. The CDR3 sequence: CSVEGHVGGGELFF. The CDR3 nucleotides are TGCAGCGTTGAGGGGCACGTGGGAGGCGGGGAGCTGTTTTTT.

This clonotype was observed many times. At one end, the junction sequence differs from germline, possibly due to a read error. The rearrangement uses TRBV29-1 and TRBJ1-1; D unclear. The CDR3 contains 10 residues. CDR1 and CDR2 from the germline V gene are SQVTM and ANQGSEA. The CDR3, as DNA: TGCAGCGCTTTTCAGACTGAAGTTTTCTTT. Translated: CSAFQTEVFF. Full variable domain (remainder filled in from reference TRBV29-1 and TRBJ1-1): SAVISQKPSRDICQRGTSLTIQCQVDSQVTMMFWYRQQPGQSLTLIATANQGSEATYESGFVIDKFPISRPNLTFSTLTVSNMSPEDSSIYLCSAFQTEVFFGQGTRLTVV.

This clonotype was observed many times. The chain joins TRBV6-1 to TRBJ1-1, with a weak D call TRBD1 (6 bases). There are 14 residues in the CDR3. With 6 bases removed from V and 6 bases from J, the gap between germline ends came to 17 bases. Per the germline V gene, CDR1 is MNHNS and CDR2 is SASEGT. The CDR3 sequence: CASSNQGPAAEAFF. CDR3 DNA sequence: TGTGCCAGCAGCAATCAGGGGCCCGCGGCTGAAGCTTTCTTT.

This clonotype qualifies as medium-sized. The chain recombines TRBV12-3 or TRBV12-4 with TRBJ2-7; D is perhaps TRBD2 (6 bases). This CDR3 spans 12 amino acids. Trimming removed 6 bases from V and 2 bases from J, with 8 bases in between. The CDR3 sequence: CASSPGAYEQYF. In nucleotides, the CDR3 is TGTGCCAGCAGCCCGGGAGCCTACGAGCAGTACTTC.

This clonotype came up many times. The chain combines TRBV11-2 with TRBJ2-1; 10 bases align to TRBD2. The CDR3 is 16 residues long. V lost 5 bases and J lost 3; bases outside the gene matches: 7. Germline assignment: CDR1 SGHAT and CDR2 FQNNGV. The DNA for the CDR3 is TGTGCCAGCAGCCCGATACTAGCGGGACGCTACAATGAGCAGTTCTTC. This sequence encodes CASSPILAGRYNEQFF.

This clonotype was counted at least ten times. CDR3 residues: CATSRGTDTISQFF. DNA for the CDR3: TGTGCCACCAGCAGAGGAACCGACACCATTTCGCAGTTCTTC. This chain links TRBV15 with TRBJ2-1; no firm D call. The CDR3 runs to 14 residues. V was trimmed by 1 base and J by 12 bases, leaving 16 bases between them. In germline, CDR1 is LNHNV, CDR2 YYDKDF (reference sequence).

In this sample, this clonotype turned up many times. The rearrangement uses TRBV10-3 and TRBJ2-3, with D tentatively TRBD1 or TRBD2 (5 bases each). Germline values: CDR1 ENHRY, CDR2 SYGVKD. This CDR3 has 15 amino acids. V shed 7 bases and J shed 6 bases, with 20 bases lying between them. CDR3 protein: CAITPGAQAKDTQYF. DNA for the CDR3: TGTGCCATCACCCCCGGGGCCCAAGCAAAGGATACGCAGTATTTT.

The sample holds many counts of this clonotype. V and J are TRBV15 and TRBJ1-5; 8 positions match TRBD1. The V gene's germline CDR1 is LNHNV and CDR2 YYDKDF (reference sequence). V lost 5 bases and J lost 6; bases outside the gene matches: 3. There are 13 residues in the CDR3. CDR3 DNA: TGTGCCACCAGCGGACAGGGCGGTCAGCCCCAGCATTTT. Residues: CATSGQGGQPQHF.

This clonotype was picked up many times. V and J are TRBV7-8 and TRBJ1-1; possible D gene TRBD1, 5 bases. The CDR3 runs to 15 residues. Trimming removed 5 bases at V and 4 bases at J, with 17 bases between. The germline gives CDR1 SGHVS, CDR2 FQNEAQ. The CDR3 DNA follows: TGTGCCAGCAGCCCAATGGAAGGGGTGCGCACTGAAGCTTTCTTT. Translated, it gives CASSPMEGVRTEAFF.

CDR3 amino acids: CASSYAFSLSYNSPLHF. DNA of the CDR3: TGTGCCAGCAGTTACGCTTTCAGTCTCTCCTATAATTCACCCCTCCACTTT. The gene calls are TRBV6-5 and TRBJ1-6; D is uncertain. V shed 2 bases and J shed 0 bases, with 11 bases lying between them. This CDR3 comprises 17 residues. Germline-derived CDR1 and CDR2 are MNHEY and SVGAGI.

This clonotype was seen repeatedly, ten times or more. The V call is TRBV18, the J call TRBJ1-2, with D unresolved. The V and J ends lost 3 bases and 4 bases respectively, with 6 bases between them. The CDR3 has 12 residues. Germline assignment: CDR1 KGHSH and CDR2 LQKENI. CDR3 DNA sequence: TGTGCCAGCTCACCGACCGGCTATGGCTACACCTTC. It yields the protein CASSPTGYGYTF.

Many counts were recorded for this clonotype. This chain connects TRBV12-3 or TRBV12-4 to TRBJ2-2; D gene unclear. CDR3 length equals 14 residues. With 7 bases removed from V and 4 bases from J, the gap between germline ends came to 13 bases. The CDR3 reads CASKGPSGTGELFF. CDR3 DNA: TGTGCCAGCAAAGGGCCCTCGGGCACCGGGGAGCTGTTTTTT.

This clonotype was picked up many times. J is TRBJ1-5 and V is TRBV20-1; no clear D gene. The CDR3 runs 16 residues. Germline loops: CDR1 DFQATT, CDR2 SNEGSKA (reference sequence). Trimming cost V 6 bases and J 2 bases, with 20 bases left between them. The CDR3 is CSAQGREGSGNQPQHF. The CDR3 region has the DNA TGCAGTGCCCAAGGAAGGGAAGGGTCCGGCAATCAGCCCCAGCATTTT.

This clonotype showed up many times. J is TRBJ1-4 and V is TRBV18; tentatively, D is TRBD1 (6 bases). The ends were cut back, 4 bases at V and 5 bases at J, with 17 bases in the middle. The CDR3 totals 16 residues. Germline values: CDR1 KGHSH, CDR2 LQKENI. CDR3 residues: CASSLVLTGQNEKLFF. CDR3 coding DNA: TGTGCCAGCTCACTCGTACTGACAGGACAAAATGAAAAACTGTTTTTT.

This clonotype has at least ten counts. V gene TRBV20-1 combines with J gene TRBJ1-1; 8 bases agree with TRBD1. With V trimmed by 4 bases and J by 1 base, 8 bases remained unmatched. The CDR3 is 15 residues long. CDR1 and CDR2 from the germline V gene are DFQATT and SNEGSKA (reference sequence). The DNA for the CDR3 is TGCAGTGCTATCAGGGGGCGTAACACGAACACTGAAGCTTTCTTT. It translates to CSAIRGRNTNTEAFF.

This clonotype was recorded at least ten times. This chain uses TRBV10-3 with TRBJ2-1; D is possibly TRBD2 (5 bases). V lost 3 bases, J lost 10 bases, and 10 bases lay in between. The CDR3 loop spans 12 amino acids. Per germline, CDR1 ENHRY and CDR2 SYGVKD. The chain's CDR3 is CAISDTRGEQFF. In DNA form, the CDR3 reads TGTGCCATCAGTGATACTCGAGGGGAGCAGTTCTTC.

At least ten counts were recorded for this clonotype. This chain links TRBV28 with TRBJ2-5, with 7 bases that match TRBD1. V lost 4 bases, J lost 5 bases, and 10 bases stayed unmatched. The CDR3 is 15 residues long. Germline CDR1 and CDR2: MDHEN and SYDVKM. CDR3 in DNA: TGTGCCAGCAGTTCCCCACAGGGGCGCTGGGAGACCCAGTACTTC. Translation gives CASSSPQGRWETQYF. Using reference TRBV28 and TRBJ2-5 for the parts outside the CDR3, the full variable domain is DVKVTQSSRYLVKRTGEKVFLECVQDMDHENMFWYRQDPGLGLRLIYFSYDVKMKEKGDIPEGYSVSREKKERFSLILESASTNQTSMYLCASSSPQGRWETQYFGPGTRLLVL.

In this sample, this clonotype turned up many times. The chain combines TRBV14 with TRBJ1-2; the D gene is possibly TRBD1 (5 bases). CDR1 SGHDN and CDR2 FVKESK come from the germline V gene. The CDR3 extends over 14 amino acids. Trimming pared 0 bases from V and 8 bases from J, leaving 13 bases between. The CDR3 region is CASSQDLRGPGYTF. The CDR3 DNA reads as TGTGCCAGCAGCCAAGATCTGAGGGGACCGGGCTACACCTTC. The variable domain in full, with the rest retrieved from reference TRBV14 and TRBJ1-2, is EAGVTQFPSHSVIEKGQTVTLRCDPISGHDNLYWYRRVMGKEIKFLLHFVKESKQDESGMPNNRFLAERTGGTYSTLKVQPAELEDSGVYFCASSQDLRGPGYTFGSGTRLTVV.

This clonotype has just a few counts. The CDR3 protein is CAWSPRGAGNTIYF. The CDR3, as DNA: TGTGCCTGGAGTCCTCGGGGCGCGGGAAACACCATATATTTT. The V call is TRBV30, the J call TRBJ1-3; D possibly corresponds to TRBD1 (5 bases). The CDR3 totals 14 residues. The germline CDR1 and CDR2 sequences are GTSNPN and SVGIG (reference sequence). V lost 2 bases and J 4 bases, leaving 12 bases between the germline ends.

The chain links TRBV28 to TRBJ2-6, with D possibly TRBD1 on 6 matching bases. Trimming pared 5 bases from V and 2 bases from J, leaving 13 bases between. Germline CDR1 is MDHEN and CDR2 is SYDVKM. This CDR3 has 16 residues. CDR3 nucleotides: TGTGCCAGCAGTATCCAGGGGAACGCTGGGGCCAACGTCCTGACTTTC. Its protein is CASSIQGNAGANVLTF.

This clonotype was seen repeatedly, ten times or more. V and J are TRBV4-3 and TRBJ2-1; 11 bases match TRBD1. The V segment lost 4 bases and the J segment 4 bases; nucleotides outside the gene matches: 18. This CDR3 comprises 20 residues. CDR1 is LGHNA and CDR2 is YSLEER in the germline V gene. The CDR3 sequence is CASSPQTGQGASNLYNEQFF. The CDR3 nucleotides read TGCGCCAGCAGCCCGCAAACCGGACAGGGGGCATCTAACCTTTACAATGAGCAGTTCTTC.

At least ten counts were recorded for this clonotype. The V gene is TRBV7-2, the J gene TRBJ2-4; D possibly corresponds to TRBD2 (6 bases). Per the germline V gene, CDR1 is SGHTA and CDR2 is FQGNSA. CDR3 length: 13 residues. V lost 0 bases and J lost 15, with 15 bases in between. In DNA form, the CDR3 reads TGTGCCAGCAGCTTAGCGGGAGGTGTGGACTGGTACTTC. Encoded protein: CASSLAGGVDWYF.

This clonotype was observed at least ten times. The rearrangement uses TRBV29-1 and TRBJ2-7, with D unclear. Looked up from germline, CDR1 is SQVTM and CDR2 is ANQGSEA. The CDR3 contains 11 residues. V was shortened by 1 base and J by 3 bases, with 4 bases between the two germline ends. CDR3 sequence reads: CSVEGYYEQYF. The CDR3 region has the DNA TGCAGCGTTGAAGGGTACTACGAGCAGTACTTC.

At least ten counts were recorded for this clonotype. This chain joins TRBV18 and TRBJ2-3; D call uncertain. V gave up 4 bases and J gave up 4 bases, with 15 bases separating them. The CDR3 covers 15 residues. In germline, CDR1 is KGHSH, CDR2 LQKENI. The CDR3 bases are TGTGCCAGCTCACTCCAATCGAGAGCCCCAGATACGCAGTATTTT. Translated: CASSLQSRAPDTQYF.

This clonotype was seen repeatedly, ten times or more. The rearrangement joins TRBV20-1 to TRBJ2-5; 12 positions agree with TRBD2. From germline, CDR1 is DFQATT and CDR2 SNEGSKA (reference sequence). Unmatched junction bases numbered 13, after V lost 3 bases and J lost 5 bases. The length of the CDR3 is 17 residues. The CDR3 coding sequence is TGCAGTGCTAGGGTGCTAGCGGGAGGGCCACCTAGGGAGACCCAGTACTTC. Translation: CSARVLAGGPPRETQYF.

This clonotype has ten or more counts. The chain recombines TRBV7-8 with TRBJ2-3; D might be TRBD1 (6 bases). The CDR3 is 16 amino acids. CDR1 SGHVS and CDR2 FQNEAQ come from the germline V gene. V was clipped by 1 base and J by 1 base, with 12 bases between them. CDR3 DNA: TGTGCCAGCAGCTTAGGCAGGGGTATAGGCACAGATACGCAGTATTTT. As protein: CASSLGRGIGTDTQYF. Full variable domain (remainder filled in from reference TRBV7-8 and TRBJ2-3): GAGVSQSPRYKVAKRGQDVALRCDPISGHVSLFWYQQALGQGPEFLTYFQNEAQLDKSGLPSDRFFAERPEGSVSTLKIQRTQQEDSAVYLCASSLGRGIGTDTQYFGPGTRLTVL.